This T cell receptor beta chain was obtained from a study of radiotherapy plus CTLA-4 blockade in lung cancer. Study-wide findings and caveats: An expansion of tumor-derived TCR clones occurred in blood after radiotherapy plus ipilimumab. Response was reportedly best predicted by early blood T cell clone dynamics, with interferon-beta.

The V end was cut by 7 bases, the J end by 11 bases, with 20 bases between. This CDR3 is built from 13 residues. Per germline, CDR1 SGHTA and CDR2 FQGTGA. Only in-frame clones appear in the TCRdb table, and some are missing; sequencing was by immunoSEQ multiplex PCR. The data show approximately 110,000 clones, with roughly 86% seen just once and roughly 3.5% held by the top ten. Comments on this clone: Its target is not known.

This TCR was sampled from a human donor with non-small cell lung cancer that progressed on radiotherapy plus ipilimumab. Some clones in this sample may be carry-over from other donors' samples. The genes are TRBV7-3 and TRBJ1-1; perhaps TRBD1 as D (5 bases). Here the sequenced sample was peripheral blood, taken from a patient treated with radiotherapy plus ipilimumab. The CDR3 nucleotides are TGTGCCAGCACCATAACCGGGGGGGAAGGCGCTTTCTTT. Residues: CASTITGGEGAFF. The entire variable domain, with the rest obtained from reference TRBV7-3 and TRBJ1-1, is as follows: GAGVSQTPSNKVTEKGKYVELRCDPISGHTALYWYRQSLGQGPEFLIYFQGTGAADDSGLPNDRFFAVRPEGSVSTLKIQRTERGDSAVYLCASTITGGEGAFFGQGTRLTVV.